Shown below are 29 T cell receptor beta chains from a single sample sequenced in a study of OX40 agonist ivuxolimab in advanced cancers. The method was immunoSEQ multiplex PCR; TCRdb's version includes in-frame clones alone and lacks a portion of them. The sample contains just under 85,000 clones, over 65% of which appear only once. The sample in question was CD4+ or CD8+ T cells sorted from blood, obtained in a trial of the OX40 agonist ivuxolimab. These TCRs come from an adult with an advanced solid tumor such as melanoma, head and neck, liver or kidney cancer.

The chain joins TRBV7-3 to TRBJ1-1; no firm D call. Trimming left V 1 base short and J 4 bases short, with 28 bases between. This CDR3 spans 20 amino acids. CDR1 and CDR2 from the germline V gene are SGHTA and FQGTGA. The CDR3 DNA is TGTGCCAGCAGCTTAAACGGTCGGGCAGCCCTCGAGGTACGGGGCACTGAAGCTTTCTTT. It codes for CASSLNGRAALEVRGTEAFF.

V gene TRBV11-2 combines with J gene TRBJ2-5; 8 bases are shared with TRBD1. Germline V gives CDR1 SGHAT, CDR2 FQNNGV. V lost 4 bases and J lost 4; bases outside the gene matches: 2. This CDR3 has 13 residues. As DNA, the CDR3 is TGTGCCAGCAGCTCGGGACAGGCAGAGACCCAGTACTTC. This sequence encodes CASSSGQAETQYF. The whole variable domain, filled in from reference TRBV11-2 and TRBJ2-5, reads EAGVAQSPRYKIIEKRQSVAFWCNPISGHATLYWYQQILGQGPKLLIQFQNNGVVDDSQLPKDRFSAERLKGVDSTLKIQPAKLEDSAVYLCASSSGQAETQYFGPGTRLLVL.

This clone was recorded only once. The chain uses TRBV7-7 and TRBJ2-5, with 7 positions matching TRBD1. V lost 1 base to trimming and J lost 0 bases; unmatched junction nucleotides: 2. Germline loops: CDR1 SSHAT, CDR2 FNYEAQ (reference sequence). The CDR3 is 15 amino acids. CDR3 region: CASSLGQGDQETQYF. CDR3 bases: TGTGCCAGCAGCTTAGGACAGGGCGACCAAGAGACCCAGTACTTC.

The rearrangement links TRBV5-1 to TRBJ1-4, with D unresolved. Trimming left V 0 bases short and J 2 bases short, with 5 bases between. Germline V gene lookup returns CDR1 SGHRS and CDR2 YFSETQ. This CDR3 contains 14 residues. In DNA form, the CDR3 reads TGCGCCAGCAGCTTGGCCGGGACTAATGAAAAACTGTTTTTT. This gives the protein CASSLAGTNEKLFF.

This clone came up a few times. This chain links TRBV28 with TRBJ1-2, with a weak D call TRBD1 (6 bases). Trimming took 3 bases from V and 8 from J, leaving 10 bases between them. The germline V gene has CDR1 MDHEN and CDR2 SYDVKM. This CDR3 comprises 12 residues. The CDR3 nucleotides are TGTGCCAGCAGTTTTACTGGGGGCGGCTACACCTTC. It specifies CASSFTGGGYTF.

The chain links TRBV28 to TRBJ1-1; D may be TRBD1 (6 bases). V lost 5 bases, J lost 5 bases, and 15 bases lay in between. CDR1 and CDR2 from the germline V gene are MDHEN and SYDVKM. This CDR3 region has 14 residues. The CDR3 nucleotides are TGTGCCAGCAGTAAGAGAACAGGGTGGACTGAAGCTTTCTTT. Translation gives CASSKRTGWTEAFF. The full variable domain, rest sourced from reference TRBV28 and TRBJ1-1, is DVKVTQSSRYLVKRTGEKVFLECVQDMDHENMFWYRQDPGLGLRLIYFSYDVKMKEKGDIPEGYSVSREKKERFSLILESASTNQTSMYLCASSKRTGWTEAFFGQGTRLTVV.

The rearrangement uses TRBV7-3 and TRBJ1-5, with 7 bases aligning to TRBD1. With 4 bases clipped from V and 4 bases from J, the junction kept 10 bases outside the gene matches. CDR1 and CDR2 (germline): SGHTA, FQGTGA. The CDR3 extends over 16 amino acids. CDR3 loop: CASSSRTGRGNQPQHF. CDR3 nucleotides: TGTGCCAGCAGCTCCCGGACAGGCCGGGGGAATCAGCCCCAGCATTTT.

The DNA of the CDR3 is TGTGCCAGCAGCTTGCTAAACAAGCGGTTTGGCTACACCTTC. The encoded protein is CASSLLNKRFGYTF. The chain recombines TRBV5-4 with TRBJ1-2; D remains ambiguous. There are 14 residues in the CDR3. Germline loops: CDR1 SGHNT, CDR2 YYREEE (reference sequence). With 1 base removed from V and 7 bases from J, the gap between germline ends came to 14 bases. Full variable domain (missing parts from reference TRBV5-4 and TRBJ1-2): ETGVTQSPTHLIKTRGQQVTLRCSSQSGHNTVSWYQQALGQGPQFIFQYYREEENGRGNFPPRFSGLQFPNYSSELNVNALELDDSALYLCASSLLNKRFGYTFGSGTRLTVV.

The chain couples TRBV27 to TRBJ2-6; either TRBD1 or TRBD2 may supply D (5 bases each). This CDR3 comprises 15 residues. V was pared by 6 bases and J by 2 bases, with 11 bases between. Germline CDR1 and CDR2: MNHEY and SMNVEV (reference sequence). The CDR3 here is CASREVGAGANVLTF. In nucleotides, the CDR3 is TGTGCCAGCAGAGAAGTGGGGGCTGGGGCCAACGTCCTGACTTTC.

The genes are TRBV28 and TRBJ2-2, with D hard to call. The CDR3 runs 14 residues. The V gene lost 3 bases and the J gene lost 5 bases, with 10 bases spanning the gap. Germline lookup yields CDR1 MDHEN and CDR2 SYDVKM. As DNA, the CDR3 is TGTGCCAGCAGTTTTGGCAGGAAGACCGGGGAGCTGTTTTTT. It translates to CASSFGRKTGELFF.

The rearrangement uses TRBV5-1 and TRBJ2-1; 13 bases are a match to TRBD2. The CDR3 is made up of 17 amino acids. Germline lookup yields CDR1 SGHRS and CDR2 YFSETQ. The J segment lost 4 bases and the V segment lost 5 bases, leaving 9 bases of the junction unmatched. CDR3 residues: CASRGLAGTYSYNEQFF. DNA of the CDR3: TGCGCCAGCAGGGGACTAGCGGGGACCTATTCATACAATGAGCAGTTCTTC.

The chain employs TRBV19 and TRBJ1-4, with 9 bases matching TRBD1. Losses at the gene ends were 9 bases for V and 5 bases for J; bases not matched to a gene: 7. The CDR3 runs to 14 residues. CDR1 and CDR2 (germline): LNHDA, SQIVND (reference sequence). DNA of the CDR3: TGTGCCAGCAGAACCGGGACAGGGAATGAAAAACTGTTTTTT. Translating it yields CASRTGTGNEKLFF.

The chain recombines TRBV10-1 with TRBJ2-2; either TRBD1 or TRBD2 may supply D (5 bases each). V was pared by 8 bases and J by 5 bases, with 15 bases between. CDR1 and CDR2 from the germline V gene are WNHNN and SYGVQD (reference sequence). The CDR3 extends over 14 amino acids. DNA of the CDR3: TGCGCCAGCGGGGACCTCCTGGGAACCGGGGAGCTGTTTTTT. Translated: CASGDLLGTGELFF.

This clone was seen once. V is TRBV2 and J is TRBJ2-5; a weak D match, TRBD2 (5 bases). This CDR3 comprises 14 residues. Trimming pared 3 bases from V and 1 base from J, leaving 9 bases between. Per germline, CDR1 SNHLY and CDR2 FYNNEI. The CDR3 region has the DNA TGTGCCAGCAGTGAGGACTTCACCCAAGAGACCCAGTACTTC. Translation: CASSEDFTQETQYF.

The chain uses TRBV7-2 and TRBJ1-3; possible D gene TRBD1, 5 bases. This CDR3 spans 15 amino acids. Germline values: CDR1 SGHTA, CDR2 FQGNSA. V dropped 4 bases and J dropped 2 bases, with 12 bases sitting between them. This CDR3 is CASSSRGGTGNTIYF. CDR3 nucleotides: TGTGCCAGCAGCTCCCGCGGGGGAACTGGAAACACCATATATTTT.

The chain recombines TRBV5-4 with TRBJ2-1; 11 nucleotides agree with TRBD2. V was clipped by 0 bases and J by 2 bases; unmatched bases: 7. Looked up from germline, CDR1 is SGHNT and CDR2 is YYREEE (reference sequence). The CDR3 sequence is 18 residues long. The CDR3 nucleotides are TGTGCCAGCAGCTTGGGTCTAGCGGGGGGCCTTACCTACAATGAGCAGTTCTTC. Translation: CASSLGLAGGLTYNEQFF.

V is TRBV6-5 and J is TRBJ1-3, with 7 bases identical to TRBD1. V lost 5 bases, J lost 2 bases, and 3 bases stayed unmatched. This CDR3 region has 14 residues. The germline gives CDR1 MNHEY, CDR2 SVGAGI. The chain's CDR3 is CASSPGTAGNTIYF. The CDR3 nucleotides are TGTGCCAGCAGTCCAGGGACAGCTGGAAACACCATATATTTT.

The rearrangement uses TRBV7-9 and TRBJ2-3; 11 positions match TRBD1. The germline V gene encodes CDR1 SEHNR and CDR2 FQNEAQ (reference sequence). After removal of 5 bases from V and 1 base from J, the junction contained 2 bases not matched to a gene. The CDR3 is 15 residues long. The CDR3 region is CASSLGQGGTDTQYF. In DNA form, the CDR3 reads TGTGCCAGCAGCCTGGGACAGGGGGGCACAGATACGCAGTATTTT.

The chain recombines TRBV7-9 with TRBJ2-5; 8 nucleotides line up with TRBD1. Trimming took 5 bases from V and 5 from J; bases not matched to a gene: 1. This CDR3 has 12 amino acids. The germline V gene has CDR1 SEHNR and CDR2 FQNEAQ (reference sequence). CDR3 loop: CASSNRGETQYF. In DNA, the CDR3 is TGTGCCAGCAGCAACAGGGGGGAGACCCAGTACTTC.

This rearrangement joins TRBV18 to TRBJ1-2; D is unclear. Germline lookup yields CDR1 KGHSH and CDR2 LQKENI. The CDR3 covers 14 residues. The V end lost 1 base, the J end lost 3 bases, and 9 bases lay between the germline ends. CDR3 residues: CASSPLNTDYGYTF. The CDR3 nucleotides are TGTGCCAGCTCACCACTGAACACCGACTATGGCTACACCTTC.

The chain joins TRBV18 to TRBJ2-2; 7 positions match TRBD1. In germline, CDR1 is KGHSH, CDR2 LQKENI. The CDR3 is 15 residues long. Trimming cost V 6 bases and J 0 bases; bases outside gene matches: 4. This chain's CDR3 is CASSLGTANTGELFF. The CDR3 DNA is TGTGCCAGCTCCCTCGGGACAGCGAACACCGGGGAGCTGTTTTTT.

The V call is TRBV5-6, the J call TRBJ1-2; D possibly corresponds to TRBD1 (6 bases). Trimming took off 4 bases at V and 8 bases at J, with 9 bases between the two ends. The CDR3 loop spans 11 amino acids. CDR1 and CDR2 (germline): SGHDT, YYEEEE. The CDR3 sequence is CASSVQGGYTF. The CDR3 DNA reads TGTGCCAGCAGCGTACAGGGCGGCTACACCTTC.

This sequence joins TRBV27 and TRBJ2-6; D is ambiguous. The CDR3 is 14 amino acids. The V gene lost 6 bases and the J gene lost 0 bases, with 6 bases spanning the gap. The germline V gene has CDR1 MNHEY and CDR2 SMNVEV (reference sequence). CDR3 protein: CASRGPSGANVLTF. As DNA, the CDR3 is TGTGCCAGCAGAGGGCCCTCTGGGGCCAACGTCCTGACTTTC.

This clone occurred once. This chain links TRBV10-2 with TRBJ2-2; 10 nucleotides agree with TRBD2. Losses at the gene ends were 4 bases for V and 8 bases for J; bases not matched to a gene: 4. The CDR3 contains 14 residues. The germline V gene encodes CDR1 WSHSY and CDR2 SAAADI. The CDR3 DNA follows: TGCGCCAGCAGTGGTAGCGGGGGGCAGGGGGAGCTGTTTTTT. This gives the protein CASSGSGGQGELFF.

The rearrangement uses TRBV7-2 and TRBJ2-2, with 12 nucleotides matching TRBD1. V shed 5 bases, J shed 7 bases, and the junction held 8 bases outside the gene matches. CDR1 and CDR2 (germline): SGHTA, FQGNSA. CDR3 length: 16 residues. CDR3 DNA: TGTGCCAGCAGCCCGCGGGACAGGGGGCTTGGCGGGGAGCTGTTTTTT. This sequence encodes CASSPRDRGLGGELFF.

CDR3 region: CASSLVYRAHYGYTF. Written as DNA, the CDR3 is TGTGCCAGCAGCTTAGTTTATCGGGCCCACTATGGCTACACCTTC. The J gene is TRBJ1-2, the V gene TRBV7-9; D ambiguous. The germline CDR1 and CDR2 sequences are SEHNR and FQNEAQ (reference sequence). The CDR3 consists of 15 residues. Trimming took off 1 base at V and 3 bases at J, with 12 bases between the two ends.

The rearrangement uses TRBV10-2 and TRBJ1-5; tentatively, D is TRBD1 (5 bases). Germline loops: CDR1 WSHSY, CDR2 SAAADI. This CDR3 has 14 amino acids. Trimming cost V 0 bases and J 2 bases, with 5 bases left between them. DNA for the CDR3: TGCGCCAGCAGTGAGTCAGGGGGCAATCAGCCCCAGCATTTT. It codes for CASSESGGNQPQHF.

The rearrangement joins TRBV4-2 to TRBJ1-1; TRBD1 matches at 7 bases. CDR1 and CDR2 from the germline V gene are LGHNA and YNFKEQ. The CDR3 runs to 14 residues. V shed 2 bases and J 5 bases; nucleotides not matched to a gene: 5. The CDR3 loop reads CASSQPTGQTEAFF. CDR3 DNA: TGTGCCAGCAGCCAACCGACAGGGCAAACTGAAGCTTTCTTT.

The rearrangement links TRBV5-4 to TRBJ2-5, with D possibly matching TRBD2 (5 bases). Germline V gene lookup returns CDR1 SGHNT and CDR2 YYREEE (reference sequence). Trimming removed 0 bases from V and 5 bases from J, with 8 bases in between. This CDR3 region has 13 residues. The CDR3 bases are TGTGCCAGCAGCTTGGGACGCGGGGAGACCCAGTACTTC. It yields the protein CASSLGRGETQYF.